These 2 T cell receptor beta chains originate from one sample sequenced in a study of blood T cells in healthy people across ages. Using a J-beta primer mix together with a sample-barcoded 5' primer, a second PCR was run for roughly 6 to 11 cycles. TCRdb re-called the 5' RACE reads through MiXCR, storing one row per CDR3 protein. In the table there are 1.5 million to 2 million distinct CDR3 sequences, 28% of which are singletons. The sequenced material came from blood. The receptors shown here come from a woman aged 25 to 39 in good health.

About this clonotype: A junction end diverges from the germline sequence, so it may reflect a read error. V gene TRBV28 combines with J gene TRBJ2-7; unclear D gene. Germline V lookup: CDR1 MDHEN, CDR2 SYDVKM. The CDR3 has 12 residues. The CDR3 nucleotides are TGTGCCAGCAGCCAACCTCCGTACGGGCAGTACTTC. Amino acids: CASSQPPYGQYF.

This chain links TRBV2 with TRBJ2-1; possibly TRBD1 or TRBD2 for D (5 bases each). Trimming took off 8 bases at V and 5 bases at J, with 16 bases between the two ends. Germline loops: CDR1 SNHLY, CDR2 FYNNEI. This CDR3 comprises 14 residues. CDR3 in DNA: TGTGCCAGCCTTCGGGGACCCAGTGACAATGAGCAGTTCTTC. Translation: CASLRGPSDNEQFF.